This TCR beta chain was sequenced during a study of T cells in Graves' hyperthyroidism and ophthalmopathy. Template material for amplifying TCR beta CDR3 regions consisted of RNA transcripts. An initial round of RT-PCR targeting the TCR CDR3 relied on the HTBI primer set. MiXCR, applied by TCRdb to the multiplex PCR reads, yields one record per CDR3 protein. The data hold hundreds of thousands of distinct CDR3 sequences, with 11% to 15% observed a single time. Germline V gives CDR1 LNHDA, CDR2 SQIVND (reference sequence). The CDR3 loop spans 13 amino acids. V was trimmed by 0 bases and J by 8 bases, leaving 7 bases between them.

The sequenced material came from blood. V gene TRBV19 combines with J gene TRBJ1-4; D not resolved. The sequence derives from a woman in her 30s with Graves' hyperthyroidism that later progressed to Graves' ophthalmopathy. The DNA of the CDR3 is TGTGCCAGTAGTATAGATCGAGAGGAAAAACTGTTTTTT. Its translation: CASSIDREEKLFF.